The rows below give T cell receptor beta chains drawn from one sample of a study of blood T cells in healthy people across ages. In TCRdb, the 5' RACE reads were re-called with MiXCR into one record per CDR3 protein. The top ten hold under 30% of the sample, which has over 1,500,000 distinct CDR3 sequences, approximately 40% seen once. Sequencing was performed on blood. Receptors originate from a human donor in good health. CDR3s include the opening cysteine and the closing phenylalanine or tryptophan. D genes are given only for firm matches. Clone size, where shown, is once, few, many, or a class for clones that have expanded.

v_gene	abundance	d_gene	j_gene	CDR3aa	CDR3nt
TRBV11-3	few	TRBD1	TRBJ2-5	CASRTGGETQYF	TGTGCCAGCAGGACAGGGGGGGAGACCCAGTACTTC
TRBV28	.	TRBD1	TRBJ1-6	CASYTQGDSPLHF	TGTGCCAGCTATACTCAGGGGGACTCACCCCTCCACTTT
TRBV7-2	.	TRBD1	TRBJ2-1	CASTLGGTGGYNEQFF	TGTGCCAGCACCCTGGGGGGGACAGGGGGCTACAATGAGCAGTTCTTC
TRBV7-3	.	TRBD1	TRBJ2-4	CASSLTGTGEEAQYF	TGTGCCAGCAGCCTCACTGGGACAGGGGAAGAGGCTCAGTACTTC
TRBV7-2	.	.	TRBJ1-2	CASSLWPGVRYGYTF	TGTGCCAGCAGCTTATGGCCCGGGGTTCGGTATGGCTACACCTTC
TRBV7-2	.	.	TRBJ1-2	CASSQDGLNYGYTF	TGTGCCAGCAGCCAGGACGGCCTAAACTATGGCTACACCTTC
TRBV5-1	.	.	TRBJ2-7	CASSSYTGRESSYEQYF	TGCGCCAGTAGCTCTTATACAGGGCGAGAGAGCTCCTACGAGCAGTACTTC
TRBV5-1	.	.	TRBJ1-3	CASRETSSGNTIYF	TGCGCCAGCAGAGAGACAAGCTCTGGAAACACCATATATTTT
TRBV7-2	.	TRBD2	TRBJ2-7	CASSLAQRGGSYEQYF	TGTGCCAGCAGCTTAGCGCAGCGGGGGGGATCCTACGAGCAGTACTTC
TRBV29-1	.	TRBD1	TRBJ1-1	CSAGQGPVNTEAFF	TGCAGCGCTGGACAGGGTCCGGTGAACACTGAAGCTTTCTTT
TRBV27	.	.	TRBJ2-5	CASSKKALAARETQYF	TGTGCCAGCAGCAAAAAGGCCCTAGCAGCAAGGGAGACCCAGTACTTC
TRBV5-5	few	.	TRBJ2-7	CASSLPRGIGAEQYF	TGTGCCAGCAGCTTGCCGAGGGGAATCGGTGCAGAGCAGTACTTC
TRBV12-3/TRBV12-4	.	.	TRBJ2-5	CASSFEVGAVETQYF	TGTGCCAGCAGTTTTGAGGTGGGAGCGGTAGAGACCCAGTACTTC
TRBV7-7	once	.	TRBJ1-3	CASSQQPGAGNTIYF	TGTGCTAGCAGCCAACAGCCCGGAGCGGGAAACACCATATATTTT
TRBV4-1	.	TRBD1	TRBJ2-1	CASSQVGQGARDEQFF	TGCGCCAGCAGCCAAGTTGGGCAGGGGGCGCGGGATGAGCAGTTCTTC
TRBV6-1	.	.	TRBJ1-5	CASGTWTIIGQPQHF	TGTGCCAGCGGAACATGGACTATAATTGGGCAGCCCCAGCATTTT
TRBV7-9	.	.	TRBJ1-2	CASSPFVGGNYGYTF	TGTGCCAGCAGCCCCTTCGTGGGGGGGAACTATGGCTACACCTTC
TRBV7-6	.	TRBD1	TRBJ1-6	CASSPGQGANSPLHF	TGTGCCAGCAGCCCCGGACAGGGAGCAAATTCACCCCTCCACTTT
TRBV4-3	.	.	TRBJ1-1	CASSQGSGSGYSNTEAFF	TGCGCCAGCAGCCAGGGTTCGGGCAGCGGTTATTCAAACACTGAAGCTTTCTTT
TRBV20-1	.	TRBD2	TRBJ2-1	CSARDGTSGRGEQFF	TGCAGTGCTAGAGATGGGACTAGCGGCAGGGGTGAGCAGTTCTTC
TRBV12-3/TRBV12-4	.	TRBD1	TRBJ1-2	CASSSQTGAMPYTF	TGTGCCAGCAGTTCCCAGACAGGGGCTATGCCCTACACCTTC
TRBV7-9	.	.	TRBJ1-1	CASSLNGPGRNTEAFF	TGTGCCAGCAGCTTAAACGGGCCAGGGAGGAACACTGAAGCTTTCTTT
TRBV5-5	.	.	TRBJ1-6	CASSFSIGVGFSPLHF	TGTGCCAGCAGCTTCTCCATAGGGGTAGGGTTTTCACCCCTCCACTTT
TRBV5-1	.	TRBD1	TRBJ1-1	CASSLTGGTEAVF	TGCGCCAGCAGCTTAACAGGGGGCACTGAAGCTGTCTTT
TRBV6-5	.	TRBD1	TRBJ1-1	CASSYMTGGDSNTEAFF	TGTGCCAGCAGTTACATGACAGGGGGCGATTCGAACACTGAAGCTTTCTTT
TRBV3-1	.	TRBD2	TRBJ2-7	CASSIAGNSYEQYF	TGTGCCAGCAGCATAGCGGGGAACTCCTACGAGCAGTACTTC
TRBV6-2/TRBV6-3	few	.	TRBJ2-4	CASMRDNLAKNIQYF	TGTGCCAGCATGCGGGATAACCTAGCCAAAAACATTCAGTACTTC
TRBV28	few	.	TRBJ2-5	CASRDSSSYQETQYF	TGTGCCAGCAGAGACAGTTCCTCGTACCAAGAGACCCAGTACTTC
TRBV20-1	.	.	TRBJ2-1	CSVGAVYNEQFF	TGCAGTGTGGGTGCGGTGTACAATGAGCAGTTCTTC
TRBV4-2	.	TRBD2	TRBJ2-1	CASSQDRTGGSDEQFF	TGTGCCAGCAGCCAAGATCGGACGGGGGGGTCAGATGAGCAGTTCTTC
TRBV6-5	.	.	TRBJ2-1	CASSYSLVAGARNEQFF	TGTGCCAGCAGTTACTCGTTGGTGGCGGGGGCTAGAAATGAGCAGTTCTTC
TRBV4-1	.	.	TRBJ2-7	CASSQPKLAGGQGADEQYF	TGCGCCAGCAGCCAACCCAAACTCGCGGGGGGTCAGGGGGCGGACGAGCAGTACTTC
TRBV20-1	once	.	TRBJ2-7	CSTSFIPGAGEQYF	TGCAGTACTAGTTTTATTCCGGGGGCAGGAGAGCAGTACTTC
TRBV7-2	.	.	TRBJ2-7	CASSLDASTYEQYF	TGTGCCAGCAGCTTAGATGCCAGCACCTACGAGCAGTACTTC
TRBV7-6	few	TRBD1	TRBJ1-4	CASSLAGQNEKLFF	TGTGCCAGCAGCTTAGCGGGACAGAATGAAAAACTGTTTTTT
TRBV6-2/TRBV6-3	.	.	TRBJ2-3	CASSTLGATDTQYF	TGTGCCAGCAGCACGTTGGGAGCCACAGATACGCAGTATTTT
TRBV20-1	few	.	TRBJ1-4	CSAKASTNEKLFF	TGCAGTGCTAAGGCATCAACTAATGAAAAACTGTTTTTT
TRBV28	.	TRBD1	TRBJ2-5	CASSFHGQGAFETQYF	TGTGCCAGCAGTTTCCACGGACAGGGGGCTTTTGAGACCCAGTACTTC
TRBV5-1	.	.	TRBJ2-1	CASSIRQYPNEQFF	TGCGCCAGCAGCATCCGACAGTACCCCAATGAGCAGTTCTTC
TRBV12-3/TRBV12-4	.	.	TRBJ2-5	CASSFAAYQETQYF	TGTGCCAGCAGTTTTGCTGCGTACCAAGAGACCCAGTACTTC
TRBV7-3	.	TRBD2	TRBJ2-7	CASSLIAGGGHEQYF	TGTGCCAGCAGCTTGATAGCGGGGGGTGGACACGAGCAGTACTTC
TRBV15	.	.	TRBJ1-1	CATSRDPIESTEAFF	TGTGCCACCAGCAGAGATCCAATTGAGAGCACTGAAGCTTTCTTT